This T cell receptor (beta chain) was retrieved from a study of blood T cells in healthy people across ages. V lost 8 bases and J lost 1, with 27 bases in between. The CDR3 extends over 20 amino acids. The V gene's germline CDR1 is LNHNV and CDR2 YYDKDF (reference sequence). It was with a sample-barcoded 5' primer and a J-beta primer mix that a second PCR of about 6 to 12 cycles was run. Each CDR3 protein is one row after TCRdb ran MiXCR on the 5' RACE reads. In the table there are around 1,000,000 distinct CDR3 sequences, around 25% of which are singletons. These data were likewise used in another study, on T cells of mothers and their children. This second report adds: A few healthy Caucasian mothers served as donors, and their six children did as well.

This clonotype originated in a girl under 10 years old in good health. Sequenced: blood. The chain links TRBV15 to TRBJ2-6; D perhaps matches TRBD2 (6 bases). The CDR3 DNA is TGTGCCACCGGACCCTGGGGACTTATCTATAGAGCTTCTGGGGCCAACGTCCTGACTTTC. This gives the protein CATGPWGLIYRASGANVLTF.